This TCR beta chain stems from a study of beta chain features in type 1 diabetes. In its sample, this clone was seen a few times. Between the trimmed V and J ends, which lost 6 bases and 0 bases, there was a span of 14 bases. The CDR3 sequence is 15 residues long. Germline CDR1 and CDR2: MNHEY and SMNVEV (reference sequence). Isolated RNA was reverse transcribed in full, so expressed TCRB transcripts were sequenced. Produced via immunoSEQ multiplex PCR; TCRdb's table is partial and in-frame only. The data show approximately 380,000 clones, more than 12% seen once. The material sequenced was naive CD4+ T cells from blood. This sequence joins TRBV27 and TRBJ1-1; no clear D gene. This clonotype was sampled from a woman aged 18 to 35 in good health. CDR3 in DNA: TGTGCCAGCAGCACCCCGGGTCTGATGAACACTGAAGCTTTCTTT. Its protein product is CASSTPGLMNTEAFF.